A single sample is the source of the 21 T cell receptor beta chains below, sequenced in a study of beta chain features in type 1 diabetes. The study's findings and limits: Shorter TCRB CDR3s, moderately but significantly so, marked every one of the four CD4+ subsets in Type 1 diabetes patients.

The sequenced template was cDNA made from the entire isolated RNA. The table came from immunoSEQ multiplex PCR; TCRdb's copy has only in-frame clones and leaves some out. The sample holds approximately 260,000 clones; around 24% are singletons and the top ten take around 0.011%. Their antigens remain unidentified. Sequencing used naive CD4+ T cells from blood. Receptors originate from a woman aged 25 to 39 with type 1 diabetes.

The CDR3 reads CASSWSAGTGELFF. Written as DNA, the CDR3 is TGTGCCAGCAGCTGGAGTGCGGGGACCGGGGAGCTGTTTTTT. The V gene is TRBV7-3, the J gene TRBJ2-2; D is perhaps TRBD2 (6 bases). The germline V gene has CDR1 SGHTA and CDR2 FQGTGA. Trimming stripped 4 bases from V and 5 bases from J, with 11 bases between. The CDR3 spans 14 residues.

This clone came up a few times. J is TRBJ2-7 and V is TRBV16, with D possibly TRBD1 on 5 matching bases. The CDR3 totals 14 residues. V gave up 1 base and J gave up 2 bases, with 9 bases separating them. Germline-derived CDR1 and CDR2 are KGHSY and FQNENV. CDR3 coding DNA: TGTGCCAGCAGCCAATTAACAGGTACCTACGAGCAGTACTTC. Its translation is CASSQLTGTYEQYF.

Only a few counts were recorded for this clone. This rearrangement joins TRBV30 to TRBJ1-1, with 7 nucleotides matching TRBD1. The V segment lost 3 bases and the J segment 2 bases; nucleotides outside the gene matches: 6. Germline V gene lookup returns CDR1 GTSNPN and CDR2 SVGIG (reference sequence). The CDR3 covers 14 residues. The CDR3 DNA sequence: TGTGCCTGGAGGATACAGGGGCTCAACACTGAAGCTTTCTTT. Translated: CAWRIQGLNTEAFF.

This clone was recorded a few times. V usage is TRBV13 and J usage is TRBJ2-1; D ambiguous. This CDR3 contains 15 residues. CDR1 and CDR2 from the germline V gene are PRHDT and FYEKMQ (reference sequence). Trimming took 2 bases from V and 0 from J, leaving 8 bases between them. CDR3 bases: TGTGCCAGCAGCTTAAGGAGTCTCTCCTACAATGAGCAGTTCTTC. It yields the protein CASSLRSLSYNEQFF.

This chain connects TRBV30 to TRBJ2-2; D possibly corresponds to TRBD1 (5 bases). Trimming stripped 8 bases from V and 3 bases from J, with 16 bases between. Germline values: CDR1 GTSNPN, CDR2 SVGIG (reference sequence). There are 14 residues in the CDR3. The CDR3 DNA reads as TGTGCCCTCCAAAGGGGTTGGGACACCGGGGAGCTGTTTTTT. It is translated as CALQRGWDTGELFF.

The CDR3 DNA reads TGCAGCGTGGGGACTGTCCCTCTCTCTGGGGCCAACGTCCTGACTTTC. Encoded protein: CSVGTVPLSGANVLTF. The rearrangement uses TRBV29-1 and TRBJ2-6; a weak D match, TRBD2 (6 bases). CDR1 is SQVTM, CDR2 ANQGSEA, per germline. The ends were cut back, 6 bases at V and 0 bases at J, with 15 bases in the middle. The CDR3 covers 16 residues.

The J gene is TRBJ2-1, the V gene TRBV11-2, with D possibly being TRBD2 (6 bases). The length of the CDR3 is 14 residues. The V gene lost 8 bases and the J gene lost 5 bases, with 16 bases spanning the gap. The germline CDR1 and CDR2 sequences are SGHAT and FQNNGV. CDR3 region: CASLPRRENNEQFF. The CDR3 nucleotides are TGTGCCAGCCTACCGAGGAGGGAGAACAATGAGCAGTTCTTC.

The chain joins TRBV29-1 to TRBJ2-1; 7 bases are shared with TRBD2. The CDR3 is 14 residues long. CDR1 and CDR2 from the germline V gene are SQVTM and ANQGSEA. J was trimmed by 4 bases and V by 4 bases; bases with no gene match: 7. In DNA form, the CDR3 reads TGCAGCGTTGCGAGCGGGACTCCTTACAATGAGCAGTTCTTC. Its protein product is CSVASGTPYNEQFF.

This clone was detected a few times. The CDR3 protein is CSVSTGGYTF. As DNA, the CDR3 is TGCAGCGTGAGCACAGGAGGCTACACCTTC. The rearrangement links TRBV29-1 to TRBJ1-2, with TRBD1 as a possible D gene (5 bases). This CDR3 comprises 10 residues. V dropped 6 bases and J dropped 8 bases, with 10 bases sitting between them. Germline V CDR1 and CDR2: SQVTM, ANQGSEA.

This clone showed up just a few times. This chain uses TRBV27 with TRBJ1-2; possibly TRBD1 for D (6 bases). V lost 2 bases and J 3 bases, leaving 13 bases between the germline ends. Germline lookup yields CDR1 MNHEY and CDR2 SMNVEV (reference sequence). The CDR3 length is 15 residues. CDR3 DNA sequence: TGTGCCAGCAGTTTACTTGGGGGCACGTACTATGGCTACACCTTC. Its protein product is CASSLLGGTYYGYTF.

The J gene is TRBJ2-7, the V gene TRBV20-1; D uncertain. The germline V gene has CDR1 DFQATT and CDR2 SNEGSKA (reference sequence). Trimming pared 4 bases from V and 5 bases from J, leaving 6 bases between. CDR3 length: 10 residues. CDR3 sequence reads: CSATHDEQYF. For the CDR3, the DNA is TGCAGTGCTACCCATGACGAGCAGTACTTC.

The chain employs TRBV28 and TRBJ2-1; D not certain. Germline V lookup: CDR1 MDHEN, CDR2 SYDVKM. The CDR3 loop spans 14 amino acids. The ends were cut back, 2 bases at V and 0 bases at J, with 5 bases in the middle. This chain's CDR3 is CASSLMASYNEQFF. The CDR3 DNA follows: TGTGCCAGCAGTTTAATGGCCTCCTACAATGAGCAGTTCTTC.

This chain joins TRBV4-3 and TRBJ2-5; a weak D match, TRBD1 (5 bases). V was cut by 0 bases and J by 7 bases, with 15 bases left in between. The CDR3 is 15 residues long. Germline V gene sequence: CDR1 LGHNA, CDR2 YSLEER. The CDR3, as DNA: TGCGCCAGCAGCCAAGATACAGGACACCAGTCGACCCAGTACTTC. Translated, it gives CASSQDTGHQSTQYF.

This chain connects TRBV6-6 to TRBJ1-2; D gene ambiguous. The CDR3 runs 13 residues. Germline CDR1 MNHNY, CDR2 SVGAGI (reference sequence). Trimming shortened V by 6 bases and J by 3 bases, and 11 bases separated the two germline ends. CDR3 nucleotide sequence: TGTGCCAGCAGGGCTCAGTCCCACTATGGCTACACCTTC. Translating gives CASRAQSHYGYTF.

The chain recombines TRBV2 with TRBJ2-1, with 9 bases identical to TRBD2. The CDR3 sequence is 13 residues long. The junction had 5 bases not matched to a gene; V was cut back by 8 bases and J by 6 bases. CDR1 is SNHLY and CDR2 is FYNNEI in the germline V gene. The CDR3 here is CASAGLAANEQFF. CDR3 DNA sequence: TGTGCCAGCGCGGGACTAGCTGCCAATGAGCAGTTCTTC.

This clone was detected only a few times. The rearrangement joins TRBV4-1 to TRBJ2-7; D remains ambiguous. The length of the CDR3 is 13 residues. The V end was cut by 2 bases, the J end by 3 bases, with 8 bases between. Germline loops: CDR1 MGHRA, CDR2 YSYEKL. CDR3 sequence (DNA): TGCGCCAGCAGCCAACAACAGAGCTACGAGCAGTACTTC. Encoded protein: CASSQQQSYEQYF.

The rearrangement joins TRBV4-1 to TRBJ1-5; 8 nucleotides align to TRBD1. This CDR3 comprises 16 residues. CDR1 is MGHRA and CDR2 is YSYEKL in the germline V gene. Unmatched junction bases numbered 10, after V lost 3 bases and J lost 6 bases. The CDR3 sequence is CASSHADRAGSQPQHF. Written as DNA, the CDR3 is TGCGCCAGCAGCCACGCGGACAGGGCAGGGAGTCAGCCCCAGCATTTT.

V gene TRBV7-9 combines with J gene TRBJ2-7, with 9 bases matching TRBD2. V lost 7 bases, J lost 7 bases, and 14 bases stayed unmatched. Per the germline V gene, CDR1 is SEHNR and CDR2 is FQNEAQ (reference sequence). The CDR3 contains 15 residues. The DNA for the CDR3 is TGTGCCAGCACCCGCTCGGTAGCGGGAGAGAGGGAGCAGTACTTC. This encodes CASTRSVAGEREQYF. The complete variable domain, with remaining parts taken from reference TRBV7-9 and TRBJ2-7, reads DTGVSQNPRHKITKRGQNVTFRCDPISEHNRLYWYRQTLGQGPEFLTYFQNEAQLEKSRLLSDRFSAERPKGSFSTLEIQRTEQGDSAMYLCASTRSVAGEREQYFGPGTRLTVT.

This chain joins TRBV27 and TRBJ1-4, with 7 nucleotides matching TRBD1. V lost 4 bases to trimming and J lost 7 bases; unmatched junction nucleotides: 9. Germline assignment: CDR1 MNHEY and CDR2 SMNVEV (reference sequence). The CDR3 length is 15 residues. The CDR3 loop is CASSSSGGVSEKLFF. As DNA, the CDR3 is TGTGCCAGCAGTTCATCAGGGGGAGTATCTGAAAAACTGTTTTTT.

This clone has a handful of counts. This chain links TRBV29-1 with TRBJ1-5, with TRBD1 matching over 8 bases. The CDR3 totals 19 residues. Germline V gives CDR1 SQVTM, CDR2 ANQGSEA. The V segment lost 4 bases and the J segment 1 base; nucleotides outside the gene matches: 18. The CDR3 DNA is TGCAGCGTTGTAAGGCCGGACAGGGAGGATTGCTCGAGCAATCAGCCCCAGCATTTT. Encoded protein: CSVVRPDREDCSSNQPQHF.

The rearrangement links TRBV9 to TRBJ2-3; 14 bases are shared with TRBD2. This CDR3 has 18 residues. Germline values: CDR1 SGDLS, CDR2 YYNGEE. V lost 1 base, J lost 4 bases, and 8 bases stayed unmatched. CDR3 region: CASSVSGLAGVLADTQYF. The CDR3 DNA reads TGTGCCAGCAGCGTATCGGGACTAGCGGGAGTTCTTGCAGATACGCAGTATTTT.